The clone carrying this T cell receptor beta chain appeared many times. The data belong to a study of patients and donors after allogeneic stem cell transplantation. Trimming took off 4 bases at V and 1 base at J, with 10 bases between the two ends. The CDR3 runs 15 residues. CDR1 and CDR2 from the germline V gene are ENHRY and SYGVKD. TCRdb independently ran MiXCR on the RT-PCR reads; one entry per CDR3 protein. In the table there are about a million distinct CDR3 sequences, more than 15% of which are singletons. Sequences were obtained from blood, either unsorted or a sorted T cell fraction (not recorded which). The genes are TRBV10-3 and TRBJ2-2; D might be TRBD2 (5 bases). This clonotype was obtained from a human donor who was either an allogeneic HSCT recipient or a stem cell or donor lymphocyte infusion donor (not recorded which). It is not recorded whose cells these are; they may come from a transplant donor. CDR3 bases: TGTGCCATCAGTGGGACGGGGTTGAACACCGGGGAGCTGTTTTTT. The encoded protein is CAISGTGLNTGELFF.